This T cell receptor beta chain originates from a study of T cell responses to AZD1222 COVID-19 vaccine. Generated by immunoSEQ multiplex PCR, the TCRdb table keeps only in-frame clones and is missing some. The repertoire has around 94,000 clones, around nine tenths of them found once; the top ten carry less than 4%. Trimming took off 1 base at V and 4 bases at J, with 10 bases between the two ends. The CDR3 length is 14 residues. Germline CDR1 and CDR2: PRHDT and FYEKMQ (reference sequence). The sequencing used peripheral blood, collected on day 0 of AZD1222 vaccination. This receptor was taken from an adult in good health. This chain links TRBV13 with TRBJ1-2, with D uncertain. CDR3 nucleotides: TGTGCCAGCAGCTTAGAGTCAGAATCCTATGGCTACACCTTC. This translates into CASSLESESYGYTF.